This T cell receptor beta chain was documented in a study of identical twins. TCRdb fed the 5' RACE reads into MiXCR, producing one record per CDR3 protein. Of more than 600,000 distinct CDR3 sequences detected, over 15% appear once; the ten largest clones hold approximately 14%. Only a few counts were recorded for this clonotype. After removal of 3 bases from V and 2 bases from J, the junction contained 2 bases not matched to a gene. This CDR3 spans 14 amino acids. The sample was also linked to a second study, of T cells expressing NK-cell markers. That source notes: Alpha-beta TCR T cells were the sole sorting target in several experiments, owing to an anti-gamma-delta TCR antibody. One observes that, in several donors, these clonotypes were also the leading ones within the CD3+CD56-NKG2C+ fraction.

What was sequenced was PBMCs. V and J are TRBV12-3 or TRBV12-4 and TRBJ2-5, with 8 bases fitting TRBD2. The receptor's source is a woman aged 18 to 35 in good health. CDR3 residues: CASSFASGQETQYF. In DNA form, the CDR3 reads TGTGCCAGCAGTTTCGCTAGCGGGCAAGAGACCCAGTACTTC.